This is a list of T cell receptor beta chains from one sample in a study of post-analysis software for immune sequencing data. TCRdb reprocessed the PCR reads with MiXCR, giving one entry per CDR3 protein. The sample lists 650,000 to 850,000 distinct CDR3 sequences; approximately 44% were seen once. Sequencing was carried out using blood. Receptors originate from a girl under 18 with multiple sclerosis. Each CDR3 is given with its conserved first and last residue. Each record gives: V gene, D gene, J gene, clone size, CDR3 protein, CDR3 DNA. A D gene is named only where the DNA matches it firmly. Some rows have no size entry. The others give once, few or many, or a class for an expanded clone.

V gene: TRBV7-2; D gene: TRBD2; J gene: TRBJ2-4; clone size: few; CDR3 protein: CASSPTSGSTYIQYF; CDR3 DNA: TGTGCCAGCAGCCCGACTAGCGGGAGTACGTACATTCAGTACTTC
V gene: TRBV7-2; D gene: NA; J gene: TRBJ2-7; clone size: once; CDR3 protein: CASSPPAGRLSEQYF; CDR3 DNA: TGTGCCAGCAGCCCACCCGCAGGGAGGCTGAGCGAGCAGTACTTC
V gene: TRBV7-9; D gene: NA; J gene: TRBJ1-2; clone size: few; CDR3 protein: CGVLQVYGYTF; CDR3 DNA: TGTGGCGTATTACAGGTATATGGCTACACCTTC
V gene: TRBV3-1; D gene: NA; J gene: TRBJ1-5; clone size: NA; CDR3 protein: CASSQGTGLQPQHF; CDR3 DNA: TGTGCCAGCAGCCAAGGAACAGGACTTCAGCCCCAGCATTTT
V gene: TRBV4-2; D gene: NA; J gene: TRBJ2-1; clone size: many; CDR3 protein: CASSQVVGTYNEQFF; CDR3 DNA: TGTGCCAGCAGCCAAGTAGTGGGAACTTACAATGAGCAGTTCTTC
V gene: TRBV5-1; D gene: TRBD2; J gene: TRBJ2-3; clone size: NA; CDR3 protein: CASSASGRDTQYF; CDR3 DNA: TGCGCCAGCAGCGCTAGCGGGAGAGATACGCAGTATTTT
V gene: TRBV6-6; D gene: NA; J gene: TRBJ2-5; clone size: NA; CDR3 protein: CASSFYDSGETQYF; CDR3 DNA: TGTGCCAGCAGTTTCTATGACAGTGGGGAGACCCAGTACTTC
V gene: TRBV29-1; D gene: TRBD1; J gene: TRBJ2-7; clone size: NA; CDR3 protein: CSVGDRGGTYEQYF; CDR3 DNA: TGCAGCGTTGGTGACAGGGGGGGGACCTACGAGCAGTACTTC
V gene: TRBV11-2; D gene: TRBD2; J gene: TRBJ2-1; clone size: few; CDR3 protein: CASSRSGGYNEQFF; CDR3 DNA: TGTGCCAGCAGCCGTAGCGGGGGTTACAATGAGCAGTTCTTC
V gene: TRBV7-2; D gene: TRBD1; J gene: TRBJ2-7; clone size: NA; CDR3 protein: CASSADRGSSYEQYF; CDR3 DNA: TGTGCCAGCAGCGCAGACAGGGGAAGCTCCTACGAGCAGTACTTC
V gene: TRBV6-6; D gene: NA; J gene: TRBJ1-4; clone size: few; CDR3 protein: CAGSYSGDTNEKLFF; CDR3 DNA: TGTGCCGGCAGTTACTCAGGGGATACTAATGAAAAACTGTTTTTT
V gene: TRBV28; D gene: TRBD1; J gene: TRBJ2-7; clone size: NA; CDR3 protein: CASSLGDREDEQYF; CDR3 DNA: TGTGCCAGCAGTTTAGGGGACAGGGAAGACGAGCAGTACTTC
V gene: TRBV12-3/TRBV12-4; D gene: TRBD2; J gene: TRBJ2-7; clone size: NA; CDR3 protein: CASTISPGTSGYEQYF; CDR3 DNA: TGTGCCAGCACCATCTCCCCAGGGACTAGCGGCTACGAGCAGTACTTC
V gene: TRBV5-1; D gene: NA; J gene: TRBJ2-1; clone size: NA; CDR3 protein: CASSLGIGLNEQFF; CDR3 DNA: TGCGCCAGCAGCTTGGGGATTGGGTTGAATGAGCAGTTCTTC
V gene: TRBV15; D gene: NA; J gene: TRBJ1-2; clone size: NA; CDR3 protein: CATSSGGLNYGYTF; CDR3 DNA: TGTGCCACCAGCAGCGGGGGTCTTAACTATGGCTACACCTTC
V gene: TRBV29-1; D gene: NA; J gene: TRBJ1-3; clone size: NA; CDR3 protein: CSVGPGKGNTIYF; CDR3 DNA: TGCAGCGTTGGGCCAGGGAAAGGAAACACCATATATTTT
V gene: TRBV7-7; D gene: NA; J gene: TRBJ2-3; clone size: many; CDR3 protein: CASSPNSGTDTQYF; CDR3 DNA: TGTGCTAGCAGCCCCAACAGCGGCACAGATACGCAGTATTTT
V gene: TRBV10-3; D gene: TRBD1; J gene: TRBJ1-2; clone size: NA; CDR3 protein: CAISEYQGDSFGYTF; CDR3 DNA: TGTGCCATCAGTGAGTACCAGGGGGATTCCTTTGGCTACACCTTC
V gene: TRBV7-3; D gene: NA; J gene: TRBJ2-5; clone size: NA; CDR3 protein: CASSLASGETETQYF; CDR3 DNA: TGTGCCAGCAGCCTGGCCTCGGGGGAAACGGAGACCCAGTACTTC
V gene: TRBV29-1; D gene: NA; J gene: TRBJ2-1; clone size: NA; CDR3 protein: CSVEVGSRYNEQFF; CDR3 DNA: TGCAGCGTTGAGGTGGGTTCCCGCTACAATGAGCAGTTCTTC
V gene: TRBV3-1; D gene: TRBD2; J gene: TRBJ2-1; clone size: many; CDR3 protein: CASRDASGSSNEQFF; CDR3 DNA: TGTGCCAGCAGGGACGCTAGCGGGAGTTCGAATGAGCAGTTCTTC
V gene: TRBV30; D gene: NA; J gene: TRBJ2-3; clone size: NA; CDR3 protein: CAWSSRTTDTQYF; CDR3 DNA: TGTGCCTGGAGTTCGCGGACCACAGATACGCAGTATTTT
V gene: TRBV5-5; D gene: NA; J gene: TRBJ1-1; clone size: few; CDR3 protein: CASSFGRAGTEAFF; CDR3 DNA: TGTGCCAGCAGCTTTGGCAGGGCAGGAACTGAAGCTTTCTTT
V gene: TRBV20-1; D gene: TRBD2; J gene: TRBJ2-5; clone size: many; CDR3 protein: CSARGLADIEEQYF; CDR3 DNA: TGCAGTGCTAGAGGACTAGCCGATATAGAGGAGCAGTACTTC
V gene: TRBV12-3/TRBV12-4; D gene: TRBD2; J gene: TRBJ2-7; clone size: NA; CDR3 protein: CASSNGTSGIYEQYF; CDR3 DNA: TGTGCCAGCAGTAACGGGACTAGCGGGATCTACGAGCAGTACTTC
V gene: TRBV20-1; D gene: TRBD2; J gene: TRBJ2-3; clone size: few; CDR3 protein: CSATPGLAGSDTQYF; CDR3 DNA: TGCAGTGCTACCCCGGGACTAGCGGGAAGTGATACGCAGTATTTT
V gene: TRBV7-2; D gene: TRBD2; J gene: TRBJ2-5; clone size: NA; CDR3 protein: CASSFSSGDGKTQYF; CDR3 DNA: TGTGCCAGCAGCTTTTCTAGCGGAGACGGGAAGACCCAGTACTTC